These T cell receptor beta chains were read from a single sample in a study of blood T cell repertoires in COVID-19. The data were produced by immunoSEQ multiplex PCR, yet TCRdb's version contains in-frame clones alone and is incomplete. The sample contains more than 200,000 clones, about nine tenths of which appear only once. What was sequenced was PBMCs or T cells enriched from blood (not recorded which). Source of these receptors: a woman in her 30s with acute COVID-19. Both conserved end residues are part of each CDR3. The order of the fields is J gene, V gene, D gene, clone size, CDR3 protein, CDR3 DNA. A D gene is named only where the DNA matches it firmly. Only part of the rows carry a size: once, few, many, or a class if the clone is expanded.

>TRBJ1-4|TRBV4-3|NA|once
CASSQDYTGEKLFF
TGCGCCAGCAGCCAAGATTATACAGGAGAAAAACTGTTTTTT
>TRBJ1-2|TRBV5-4|TRBD1|few
CASSPWTGRSGYTF
TGTGCCAGCAGCCCTTGGACAGGCCGCTCTGGCTACACCTTC
>TRBJ2-3|TRBV5-1|NA|NA
CASSLALQGLTDTQYF
TGCGCCAGCAGCTTGGCTCTTCAGGGCTTGACAGATACGCAGTATTTT
>TRBJ1-5|TRBV6-5|TRBD1|NA
CASSSTGTGDNQPQHF
TGTGCCAGCAGTTCAACCGGGACAGGCGACAATCAGCCCCAGCATTTT
>TRBJ1-3|TRBV18|NA|few
CASSPGVRNTIYF
TGTGCCAGCTCACCAGGAGTTCGTAACACCATATATTTT
>TRBJ1-2|TRBV6-5|TRBD1|once
CASSFQGADGYTF
TGTGCCAGCAGTTTTCAGGGGGCGGACGGCTACACCTTC
>TRBJ1-3|TRBV4-1|NA|NA
CASSQAGQFSSGNTIYF
TGCGCCAGCAGCCAAGCCGGACAGTTTAGCTCTGGAAACACCATATATTTT
>TRBJ1-1|TRBV4-3|NA|NA
CASSQVDKNTEAFF
TGCGCCAGCAGCCAAGTAGATAAGAACACTGAAGCTTTCTTT
>TRBJ2-7|TRBV30|TRBD2|NA
CAWSGGRSGGILIRYVEQYF
TGTGCCTGGAGCGGGGGTCGTAGCGGGGGGATCTTGATCCGCTACGTCGAGCAGTACTTC
>TRBJ2-7|TRBV15|NA|NA
CATSPELSEQYF
TGTGCCACCAGCCCCGAGCTTTCCGAGCAGTACTTC
>TRBJ1-4|TRBV19|NA|NA
CASSGPPGHRNEKLFF
TGTGCCAGTAGTGGGCCACCGGGACACAGAAATGAAAAACTGTTTTTT
>TRBJ2-3|TRBV11-3|TRBD2|NA
CASSLSTSGGADTQYF
TGTGCCAGCAGCTTAAGCACTAGCGGGGGTGCAGATACGCAGTATTTT
>TRBJ2-1|TRBV30|NA|NA
CAWSVASIGEQFF
TGTGCCTGGAGTGTAGCCTCTATCGGTGAGCAGTTCTTC
>TRBJ1-6|TRBV2|NA|NA
CASSRAISDLSYNSPLHF
TGTGCCAGCAGTCGAGCGATTTCAGACCTCTCCTATAATTCACCCCTCCACTTT
>TRBJ1-2|TRBV5-4|NA|NA
CASSTPTGGNYGYTF
TGTGCCAGCAGCACGCCGACAGGAGGTAACTATGGCTACACCTTC
>TRBJ2-7|TRBV7-2|NA|once
CASSLEGATYEQYF
TGTGCCAGCAGCTTGGAGGGGGCCACCTACGAGCAGTACTTC
>TRBJ1-5|TRBV3-1/TRBV3-2|TRBD1|NA
CASSTGTGPNQPQHF
TGTGCCAGCAGCACCGGGACAGGGCCCAATCAGCCCCAGCATTTT
>TRBJ1-1|TRBV29-1|NA|NA
CSAISVQGTEAFF
TGCAGCGCGATTTCGGTACAGGGCACTGAAGCTTTCTTT
>TRBJ1-1|TRBV5-1|NA|NA
CASSFGDMNTEAFF
TGCGCCAGCAGCTTCGGGGATATGAACACTGAAGCTTTCTTT
>TRBJ2-2|TRBV29-1|TRBD1|NA
CSVRFRATGAGELFF
TGCAGCGTTCGTTTTAGGGCAACAGGGGCCGGGGAGCTGTTTTTT
>TRBJ1-2|TRBV10-2|TRBD1|NA
CASSAEGGQGVSGYTF
TGCGCCAGCAGTGCCGAGGGGGGACAGGGCGTTAGTGGCTACACCTTC
>TRBJ2-5|TRBV15|TRBD2|NA
CATSRDLLAYQETQYF
TGTGCCACCAGCAGAGACCTACTAGCGTACCAAGAGACCCAGTACTTC
>TRBJ1-6|TRBV28|NA|NA
CASSSRDSPLHF
TGTGCCAGCAGTTCGAGAGATTCACCCCTCCACTTT
>TRBJ2-1|TRBV19|NA|NA
CASRADPFYNEQFF
TGTGCCAGCAGAGCGGATCCCTTCTACAATGAGCAGTTCTTC
>TRBJ1-2|TRBV2|NA|NA
CASMGGGLGYGYTF
TGTGCCAGCATGGGCGGGGGTCTGGGCTATGGCTACACCTTC
>TRBJ2-5|TRBV7-7|NA|once
CASSRAEQETQYF
TGTGCTAGCAGCCGAGCGGAGCAAGAGACCCAGTACTTC
>TRBJ1-6|TRBV12-3/TRBV12-4|NA|NA
CATGEGRSPLHF
TGTGCCACCGGGGAGGGTAGATCACCCCTCCACTTT
>TRBJ2-7|TRBV10-1|TRBD1|NA
CASSPSGTAYEQYF
TGCGCCAGCAGTCCGTCCGGGACAGCCTACGAGCAGTACTTC
>TRBJ1-1|TRBV28|NA|NA
CASNAAVNTEAFF
TGTGCCAGCAATGCGGCGGTGAACACTGAAGCTTTCTTT
>TRBJ2-1|TRBV30|NA|NA
CAWSVQGGGTQLHNEQFF
TGTGCCTGGAGTGTACAGGGCGGCGGAACCCAGCTCCACAATGAGCAGTTCTTC
>TRBJ2-7|TRBV3-1/TRBV3-2|NA|NA
CASSQGVTSSYEQYF
TGTGCCAGCAGCCAAGGGGTTACTAGCTCCTACGAGCAGTACTTC
>TRBJ1-2|TRBV7-9|TRBD1|few
CASSVQGQGVGYTF
TGTGCCAGCAGCGTACAGGGACAGGGGGTTGGCTACACCTTC
>TRBJ2-5|TRBV18|NA|NA
CASSPGTQETQYF
TGTGCCAGCTCACCCGGGACACAAGAGACCCAGTACTTC
>TRBJ2-1|TRBV5-1|TRBD2|NA
CASSLIAGGPNEQFF
TGCGCCAGCAGCTTGATAGCGGGAGGGCCCAATGAGCAGTTCTTC
>TRBJ1-2|TRBV5-4|TRBD1|NA
CASSLDRTYGYTF
TGTGCCAGCTCCCTGGACAGGACTTATGGCTACACCTTC
>TRBJ2-7|TRBV24-1|TRBD1|few
CATSPGQVPYEQYF
TGTGCCACCAGTCCCGGACAGGTCCCCTACGAGCAGTACTTC
>TRBJ2-3|TRBV11-2|NA|NA
CASSWRNTDTQYF
TGTGCCAGCAGTTGGAGAAACACAGATACGCAGTATTTT
>TRBJ1-1|TRBV4-2|NA|NA
CASSQDSTVPSEAFF
TGTGCCAGCAGCCAAGATTCGACAGTCCCGTCTGAAGCTTTCTTT
>TRBJ1-1|TRBV27|TRBD1|NA
CASSSGQGRITEAFF
TGTGCCAGCAGTTCAGGACAGGGAAGGATCACTGAAGCTTTCTTT
>TRBJ1-2|TRBV5-6|NA|NA
CASSLGGSNYGYTF
TGTGCCAGCAGCTTGGGAGGGTCCAACTATGGCTACACCTTC
>TRBJ2-3|TRBV7-8|TRBD2|NA
CACCFGAGRGGPTDTQYF
TGTGCCTGCTGCTTTGGGGCGGGGCGGGGGGGCCCCACAGATACGCAGTATTTT
>TRBJ2-1|TRBV4-3|TRBD2|NA
CASSQDLPSGSYNEQFF
TGCGCCAGCAGCCAAGATTTGCCTAGCGGGTCCTACAATGAGCAGTTCTTC
>TRBJ1-2|TRBV5-1|NA|few
CASSLDGLNYGYTF
TGCGCCAGCAGCTTGGACGGACTTAACTATGGCTACACCTTC
>TRBJ1-2|TRBV6-1|TRBD1|NA
CASSEAPGQGWGYTF
TGTGCCAGCAGTGAAGCGCCGGGACAGGGGTGGGGCTACACCTTC
>TRBJ1-1|TRBV5-1|TRBD1|NA
CASSSYRGRLGIAEAFF
TGCGCCAGCAGCAGTTACAGGGGTCGCCTCGGTATAGCTGAAGCTTTCTTT
>TRBJ2-7|TRBV5-1|NA|NA
CASTGNSYEQYF
TGCGCCAGTACAGGAAACTCCTACGAGCAGTACTTC
>TRBJ2-1|TRBV28|NA|NA
CASQSRTQQFF
TGTGCCAGCCAAAGCCGGACTCAGCAGTTCTTC
>TRBJ2-6|TRBV5-5|NA|NA
CASTRSGANVLTF
TGTGCCAGCACCCGCTCTGGGGCCAACGTCCTGACTTTC
>TRBJ1-1|TRBV18|TRBD1|few
CASSPGTGMNTEAFF
TGTGCCAGCTCACCCGGGACAGGGATGAACACTGAAGCTTTCTTT
>TRBJ2-1|TRBV19|NA|NA
CASSISSGLTYNEQFF
TGTGCCAGTAGTATTTCTTCCGGACTAACTTACAATGAGCAGTTCTTC
>TRBJ1-5|TRBV10-3|NA|NA
CAISFSSNQPQHF
TGTGCCATCAGCTTTAGTAGCAATCAGCCCCAGCATTTT
>TRBJ1-2|TRBV6-4|NA|NA
CASRPGGDGYTF
TGTGCCAGCAGGCCGGGAGGGGATGGCTACACCTTC
>TRBJ1-3|TRBV11-2|NA|once
CASSSFSSGNTIYF
TGTGCCAGCAGCTCGTTTAGCTCTGGAAACACCATATATTTT
>TRBJ2-1|TRBV6-5|NA|NA
CASSYRRDRHEQFF
TGTGCCAGCAGTTACCGCCGAGACAGGCATGAGCAGTTCTTC
>TRBJ2-1|TRBV21-1|NA|NA
CASSSRGGLGLNEQFF
TGTGCCAGCAGCAGCCGGGGGGGCCTAGGTCTTAATGAGCAGTTCTTC
>TRBJ2-5|TRBV5-1|TRBD1|NA
CASSAGDRDRETQYF
TGCGCCAGCAGCGCCGGGGACAGGGATCGAGAGACCCAGTACTTC
>TRBJ1-1|TRBV9|NA|few
CASSVGTENEAFF
TGTGCCAGCAGCGTAGGGACAGAAAATGAAGCTTTCTTT
>TRBJ2-5|TRBV24-1|NA|NA
CATSDGGGIQETQYF
TGTGCCACCAGTGATGGGGGGGGCATCCAAGAGACCCAGTACTTC